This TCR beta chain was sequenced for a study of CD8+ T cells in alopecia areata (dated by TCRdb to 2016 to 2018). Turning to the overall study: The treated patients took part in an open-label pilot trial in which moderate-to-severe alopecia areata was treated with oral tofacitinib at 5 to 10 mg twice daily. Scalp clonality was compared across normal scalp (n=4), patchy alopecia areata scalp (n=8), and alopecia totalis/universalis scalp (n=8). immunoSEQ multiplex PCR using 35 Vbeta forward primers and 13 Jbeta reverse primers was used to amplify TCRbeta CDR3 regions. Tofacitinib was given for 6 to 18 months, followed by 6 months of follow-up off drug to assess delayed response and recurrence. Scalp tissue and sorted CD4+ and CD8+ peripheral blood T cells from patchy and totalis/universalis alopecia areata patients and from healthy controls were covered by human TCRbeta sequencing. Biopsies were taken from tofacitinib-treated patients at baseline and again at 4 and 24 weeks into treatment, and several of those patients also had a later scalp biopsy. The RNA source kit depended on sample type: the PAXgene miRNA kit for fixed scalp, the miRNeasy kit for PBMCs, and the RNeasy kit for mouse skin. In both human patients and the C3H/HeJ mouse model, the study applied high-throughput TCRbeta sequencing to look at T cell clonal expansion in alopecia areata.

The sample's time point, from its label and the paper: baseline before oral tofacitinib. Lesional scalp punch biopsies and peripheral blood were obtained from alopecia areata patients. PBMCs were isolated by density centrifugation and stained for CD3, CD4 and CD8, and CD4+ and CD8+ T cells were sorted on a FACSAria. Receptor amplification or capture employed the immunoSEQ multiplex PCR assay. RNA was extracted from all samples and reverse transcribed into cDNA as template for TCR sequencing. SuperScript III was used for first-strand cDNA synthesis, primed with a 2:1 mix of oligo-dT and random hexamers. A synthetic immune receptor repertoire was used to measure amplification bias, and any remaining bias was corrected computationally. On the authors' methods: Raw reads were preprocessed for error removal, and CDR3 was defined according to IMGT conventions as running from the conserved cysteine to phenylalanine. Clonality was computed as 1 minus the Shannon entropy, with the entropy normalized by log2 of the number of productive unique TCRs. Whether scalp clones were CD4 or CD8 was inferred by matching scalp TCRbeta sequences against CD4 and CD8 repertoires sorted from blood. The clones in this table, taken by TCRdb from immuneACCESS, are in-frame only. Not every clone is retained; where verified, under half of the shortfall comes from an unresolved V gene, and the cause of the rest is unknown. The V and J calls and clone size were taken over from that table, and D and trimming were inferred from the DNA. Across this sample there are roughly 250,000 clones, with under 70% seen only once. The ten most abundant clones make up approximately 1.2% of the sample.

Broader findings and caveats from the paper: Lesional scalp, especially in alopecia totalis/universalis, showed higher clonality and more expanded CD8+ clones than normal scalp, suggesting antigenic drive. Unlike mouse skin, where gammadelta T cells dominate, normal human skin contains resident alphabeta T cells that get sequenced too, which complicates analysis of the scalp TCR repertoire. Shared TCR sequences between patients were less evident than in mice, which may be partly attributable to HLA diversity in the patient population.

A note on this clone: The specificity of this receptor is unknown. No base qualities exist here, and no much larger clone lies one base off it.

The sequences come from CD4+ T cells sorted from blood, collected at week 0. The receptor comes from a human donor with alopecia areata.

The DNA sequence is as follows: TGTGCCAGCAGCTTAGAAGCTCTTTCCTACGAGCAGTACTTC. Translated, it gives CASSLEALSYEQYF. The sequence joins TRBV7-9 to TRBJ2-7; the D gene is not confidently resolved. The junction shows trimming of 1 base on V and 1 base on J, plus 8 bases between the germline ends. As encoded in the germline V gene (reference sequence), CDR1 is SEHNR while CDR2 is FQNEAQ. Spanning cysteine to phenylalanine, the CDR3 consists of 14 amino acids. The read is trimmed to its CDR3 DNA, 42 bases read in frame from base 1.